The 29 T cell receptor beta chains in this list originate from one sample, sequenced in a study of CD8 T cells in ankylosing spondylitis. No antigen has been assigned to these receptors. Each CDR3 protein gets one entry after TCRdb re-called the 5' RACE reads with MiXCR. The sample includes a few hundred thousand distinct CDR3 sequences, about 12% seen only once; the top ten take almost 7%. Points from the study as a whole: Blood of patients with ankylosing spondylitis appeared to be characterized by a TCR beta motif of eight or nine highly homologous variants.

The sequencing input was blood, either unsorted or a sorted T cell fraction (not recorded which). The receptors were sampled from a male donor with ankylosing spondylitis.

About this clonotype: This could be a read error, since a much larger clone is one nucleotide away. Lacking the conserved final phenylalanine or tryptophan, this CDR3 likely reflects a read error. The chain employs TRBV29-1 and TRBJ2-5; 9 bases map to TRBD1. The germline V gene encodes CDR1 SQVTM and CDR2 ANQGSEA. Trimming at V came to 8 bases and at J to 5 bases, leaving 12 bases not matched to a gene. The CDR3 runs 14 residues. The CDR3 nucleotides read TGCAGCCACACCACAGGGGGCGGATTGGAGACCCAGTACCTC. Translating it yields CSHTTGGGLETQYL.

This clonotype was seen more than once but under ten times. This chain joins TRBV9 and TRBJ2-3, with a tentative D call TRBD1 (6 bases). This CDR3 spans 15 amino acids. The V gene's germline CDR1 is SGDLS and CDR2 YYNGEE. Trimming took 0 bases from V and 4 from J, leaving 12 bases between them. CDR3 residues: CASSVVGTNADTQYF. Written as DNA, the CDR3 is TGTGCCAGCAGCGTAGTGGGGACAAACGCAGATACGCAGTATTTT.

This clonotype was counted a few times. This chain links TRBV11-3 with TRBJ1-6, with TRBD1 matching over 8 bases. There are 13 residues in the CDR3. Losses at the gene ends were 5 bases for V and 8 bases for J; bases not matched to a gene: 2. Germline CDR1 is SGHNT and CDR2 is YENEEA. The CDR3 protein is CASSTGQDSPLHF. CDR3 nucleotide sequence: TGTGCCAGCAGCACGGGACAGGATTCACCCCTCCACTTT.

The chain uses TRBV5-1 and TRBJ2-4; 7 bases fit TRBD1. The CDR3 loop spans 15 amino acids. Germline-derived CDR1 and CDR2 are SGHRS and YFSETQ. Trimming removed 4 bases from V and 3 bases from J; junction bases left unmatched: 7. The DNA of the CDR3 is TGCGCCAGCAGCCTGACAGGGTTTGACAAAAACATTCAGTACTTC. It specifies CASSLTGFDKNIQYF.

The rearrangement links TRBV20-1 to TRBJ1-5; D ambiguous. Between the trimmed V and J ends, which lost 4 bases and 2 bases, there was a span of 18 bases. This CDR3 has 16 amino acids. Per germline, CDR1 DFQATT and CDR2 SNEGSKA (reference sequence). In DNA form, the CDR3 reads TGCAGTGCTAATTCGGTCAGGACTCTGGGCAATCAGCCCCAGCATTTT. It encodes CSANSVRTLGNQPQHF.

The gene calls are TRBV12-3 or TRBV12-4 and TRBJ1-1; possibly TRBD1 for D (5 bases). V was cut by 1 base and J by 5 bases, with 14 bases left in between. The CDR3 contains 15 residues. This CDR3 is CASSLDHQGGTEAFF. CDR3 coding DNA: TGTGCCAGCAGTTTAGATCACCAGGGCGGAACTGAAGCTTTCTTT.

Only one count was recorded for this clonotype. The genes are TRBV5-6 and TRBJ2-1; no clear D. Trimming took 3 bases from V and 5 from J, leaving 9 bases between them. The CDR3 contains 13 residues. The germline gives CDR1 SGHDT, CDR2 YYEEEE. The CDR3, as DNA: TGTGCCAGCAGCTCGACCCCGCACAATGAGCAGTTCTTC. Translation gives CASSSTPHNEQFF.

The table lists this clonotype with a few counts. V is TRBV28 and J is TRBJ2-7, with 12 bases lining up with TRBD2. Per germline, CDR1 MDHEN and CDR2 SYDVKM. J was trimmed by 2 bases and V by 5 bases; bases with no gene match: 4. This CDR3 is 15 amino acids long. CDR3 loop: CASSPASGRAYEQYF. CDR3 nucleotide sequence: TGTGCCAGCAGTCCAGCTAGCGGGAGGGCCTACGAGCAGTACTTC.

The chain carries TRBV30 and TRBJ1-5, with 8 bases lining up with TRBD1. Per germline, CDR1 GTSNPN and CDR2 SVGIG (reference sequence). The CDR3 has 15 residues. Trimming removed 1 base from V and 6 bases from J; junction bases left unmatched: 8. CDR3 DNA: TGTGCCTGGAGTGCCGGAACAGGGGGTCGTCAGCCCCAGCATTTT. Translation gives CAWSAGTGGRQPQHF.

The table lists this clonotype with many counts. The V and J genes are TRBV7-2 and TRBJ1-1; 10 bases fit TRBD1. The CDR3 spans 15 residues. V lost 5 bases and J lost 1; bases outside the gene matches: 4. From germline, CDR1 is SGHTA and CDR2 FQGNSA. The CDR3, as DNA: TGTGCCAGCAGCCAAAGGACAGGGGGGAACACTGAAGCTTTCTTT. It yields the protein CASSQRTGGNTEAFF.

The chain combines TRBV6-1 with TRBJ2-5; possibly TRBD2 for D (6 bases). The CDR3 consists of 16 residues. The V gene's germline CDR1 is MNHNS and CDR2 SASEGT. Deletions cut 6 bases from V and 5 bases from J, with 22 bases between. The CDR3 coding sequence is TGTGCCAGCAGCCACCTCGAAGAGACTAGTTCCGAGACCCAGTACTTC. Amino acid sequence: CASSHLEETSSETQYF.

This clonotype was seen only a few times. This chain links TRBV10-2 with TRBJ2-7; D uncertain. Germline V CDR1 and CDR2: WSHSY, SAAADI. This CDR3 is built from 12 residues. V lost 6 bases and J 1 base, leaving 7 bases between the germline ends. This chain's CDR3 is CASRDGSYEQYF. CDR3 DNA sequence: TGCGCCAGCAGGGACGGGTCCTACGAGCAGTACTTC.

This clonotype occurred a few times. V usage is TRBV15 and J usage is TRBJ2-5, with TRBD2 matching over 8 bases. The CDR3 contains 17 residues. From germline, CDR1 is LNHNV and CDR2 YYDKDF (reference sequence). The V gene end was trimmed by 1 base and the J gene end by 5 bases; junction bases not matched to a gene: 12. The DNA of the CDR3 is TGTGCCACCAGCAGAGGTAGGGGACTAGAGTCAAGGGAGACCCAGTACTTC. This encodes CATSRGRGLESRETQYF.

This clonotype was found many times. The gene calls are TRBV20-1 and TRBJ2-1; TRBD1 or TRBD2 may be the D gene (6 bases each). The CDR3 is 15 amino acids. The germline CDR1 and CDR2 sequences are DFQATT and SNEGSKA (reference sequence). Trimming shortened V by 6 bases and J by 2 bases, and 17 bases separated the two germline ends. The CDR3 DNA sequence: TGCAGTGCCATTCGAGGGGGGAACCCCTACAATGAGCAGTTCTTC. Its protein product is CSAIRGGNPYNEQFF.

This clonotype has just a few counts. The V gene is TRBV7-9, the J gene TRBJ1-3, with unresolved D. Per germline, CDR1 SEHNR and CDR2 FQNEAQ (reference sequence). This CDR3 is built from 13 residues. Trimming cost V 5 bases and J 0 bases, with 5 bases left between them. Written as DNA, the CDR3 is TGTGCCAGCAGCGCCCCCTCTGGAAACACCATATATTTT. Translated, it gives CASSAPSGNTIYF.

This clonotype was found a few times. The genes are TRBV5-1 and TRBJ2-7; 9 nucleotides line up with TRBD1. V trimming: 0 bases; J trimming: 2 bases; junction bases outside the gene matches: 6. Germline CDR1 is SGHRS and CDR2 is YFSETQ. The CDR3 is made up of 16 amino acids. CDR3 coding DNA: TGCGCCAGCAGCTTGGGCCGGGACAGGGTGACCTACGAGCAGTACTTC. Translation gives CASSLGRDRVTYEQYF.

The chain joins TRBV30 to TRBJ2-1, with D perhaps matching TRBD2 (7 bases). The CDR3 is 14 amino acids. CDR1 and CDR2 (germline): GTSNPN, SVGIG (reference sequence). V was shortened by 1 base and J by 4 bases, with 11 bases between the two germline ends. CDR3 sequence reads: CAWSEGRGYNEQFF. CDR3 coding DNA: TGTGCCTGGAGTGAGGGGAGGGGGTACAATGAGCAGTTCTTC.

There are a few counts of this clonotype. The chain is built from TRBV4-2 and TRBJ2-5; D remains unclear. The CDR3 runs to 13 residues. Between the trimmed V and J ends, which lost 3 bases and 4 bases, there was a span of 9 bases. Per germline, CDR1 LGHNA and CDR2 YNFKEQ. CDR3: CASSHKGSETQYF. The DNA for the CDR3 is TGTGCCAGCAGCCATAAAGGTTCAGAGACCCAGTACTTC.

This chain joins TRBV10-3 and TRBJ1-1; 8 nucleotides agree with TRBD1. The CDR3 is 15 amino acids. Germline loops: CDR1 ENHRY, CDR2 SYGVKD. V trimming: 6 bases; J trimming: 3 bases; junction bases outside the gene matches: 9. The DNA for the CDR3 is TGTGCCATCAGGGAGACAGGGGAGGACTACACTGAAGCTTTCTTT. Translation: CAIRETGEDYTEAFF.

Note on this clonotype: In this CDR3 the conserved last residue, phenylalanine or tryptophan, is missing, so a read error is likely. The CDR3 reads CASSLQSLNTEAFS. The CDR3 DNA sequence: TGTGCCAGCAGTTTACAAAGCCTGAACACTGAAGCTTTCTCT. The chain couples TRBV27 to TRBJ1-1; D remains ambiguous. Germline V gives CDR1 MNHEY, CDR2 SMNVEV (reference sequence). The CDR3 contains 14 residues. Trimming removed 2 bases at V and 0 bases at J, with 7 bases between.

V usage is TRBV18 and J usage is TRBJ1-5, with TRBD1 as a possible D gene (5 bases). This CDR3 contains 16 residues. V gave up 5 bases and J gave up 7 bases, with 21 bases separating them. Germline-derived CDR1 and CDR2 are KGHSH and LQKENI. The CDR3 DNA reads as TGTGCCAGCTCAACAACCGGGCCCCCATCAGGGCAGCCCCAGCATTTT. Protein sequence: CASSTTGPPSGQPQHF. The variable domain in full, completed from reference TRBV18 and TRBJ1-5, reads NAGVMQNPRHLVRRRGQEARLRCSPMKGHSHVYWYRQLPEEGLKFMVYLQKENIIDESGMPKERFSAEFPKEGPSILRIQQVVRGDSAAYFCASSTTGPPSGQPQHFGDGTRLSIL.

The J gene is TRBJ1-1, the V gene TRBV7-2; tentative D call: TRBD1 (6 bases). Trimming stripped 3 bases from V and 7 bases from J, with 12 bases between. The CDR3 runs 13 residues. Germline values: CDR1 SGHTA, CDR2 FQGNSA. CDR3 protein: CASSFKGGVEAFF. In DNA form, the CDR3 reads TGTGCCAGCAGCTTCAAAGGGGGGGTTGAAGCTTTCTTT.

J is TRBJ2-5 and V is TRBV11-2, with D unclear. Germline V CDR1 and CDR2: SGHAT, FQNNGV. Deletions cut 5 bases from V and 5 bases from J, with 9 bases between. This CDR3 spans 12 amino acids. This CDR3 reads CASSRPGETQYF. DNA of the CDR3: TGTGCCAGCAGCCGCCCTGGTGAGACCCAGTACTTC.

The chain has TRBV7-9 and TRBJ1-1, with D perhaps matching TRBD1 (6 bases). The V end lost 5 bases, the J end lost 5 bases, and 12 bases lay between the germline ends. The CDR3 sequence is 13 residues long. In germline, CDR1 is SEHNR, CDR2 FQNEAQ (reference sequence). DNA for the CDR3: TGTGCCAGCAGCCTTTACAGGGAGACTGAAGCTTTCTTT. Protein sequence: CASSLYRETEAFF.

The V gene is TRBV20-1, the J gene TRBJ1-2, with no clear D. The CDR3 spans 14 residues. Germline V gene sequence: CDR1 DFQATT, CDR2 SNEGSKA (reference sequence). Between the trimmed V and J ends, which lost 3 bases and 2 bases, there was a span of 13 bases. The CDR3 sequence is CSARTVSENYGYTF. CDR3 in DNA: TGCAGTGCTAGGACCGTCAGCGAAAACTATGGCTACACCTTC.

Ten or more counts support this clonotype. This rearrangement joins TRBV2 to TRBJ2-7; perhaps TRBD1 as D (5 bases). The CDR3 is made up of 12 amino acids. The V end lost 5 bases, the J end lost 2 bases, and 7 bases lay between the germline ends. Germline V gene sequence: CDR1 SNHLY, CDR2 FYNNEI. The CDR3 region is CASSTGPYEQYF. CDR3 bases: TGTGCCAGCAGTACAGGACCCTACGAGCAGTACTTC.

This clonotype was observed a few times. V and J are TRBV4-1 and TRBJ2-1; the match to TRBD2 covers 14 bases. Germline CDR1 reads MGHRA; CDR2 reads YSYEKL. The CDR3 has 21 amino acids. With V trimmed by 0 bases and J by 0 bases, 10 bases remained unmatched. CDR3 in DNA: TGCGCCAGCAGCCAAGATTGGGGACTAGCGGGAGACCCTCGCTCCTACAATGAGCAGTTCTTC. Protein product: CASSQDWGLAGDPRSYNEQFF.

V usage is TRBV29-1 and J usage is TRBJ2-5; the D gene is possibly TRBD1 (6 bases). The germline V and J ends were trimmed by 7 bases and 1 base, with 16 bases remaining between them. The CDR3 extends over 14 amino acids. The V gene's germline CDR1 is SQVTM and CDR2 ANQGSEA. As DNA, the CDR3 is TGCAGCGCCGCGGACAGAGCAACCCAAGAGACCCAGTACTTC. It specifies CSAADRATQETQYF.

The V call is TRBV7-9, the J call TRBJ2-1; D unresolved. CDR1 and CDR2 (germline): SEHNR, FQNEAQ (reference sequence). This CDR3 contains 15 residues. V shed 2 bases and J shed 0 bases, with 8 bases lying between them. CDR3 loop: CASSLLASSYNEQFF. The CDR3 DNA reads TGTGCCAGCAGCTTATTAGCCAGCTCCTACAATGAGCAGTTCTTC.